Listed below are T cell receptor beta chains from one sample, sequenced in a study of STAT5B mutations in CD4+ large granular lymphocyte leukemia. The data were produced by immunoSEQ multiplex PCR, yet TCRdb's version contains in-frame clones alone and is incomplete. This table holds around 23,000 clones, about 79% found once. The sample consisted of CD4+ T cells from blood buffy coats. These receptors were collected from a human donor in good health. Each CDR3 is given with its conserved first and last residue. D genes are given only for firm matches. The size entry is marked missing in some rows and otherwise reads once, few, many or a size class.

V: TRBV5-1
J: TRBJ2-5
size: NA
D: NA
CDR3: CASSLAPPETQYF
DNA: TGCGCCAGCAGCTTGGCCCCCCCAGAGACCCAGTACTTC

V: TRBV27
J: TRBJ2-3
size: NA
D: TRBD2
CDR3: CASSLSTSGLAGVLRSTDTQYF
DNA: TGTGCCAGCAGTTTATCAACCTCGGGGTTAGCGGGGGTCCTACGTAGCACAGATACGCAGTATTTT

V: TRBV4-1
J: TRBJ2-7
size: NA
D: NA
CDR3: CASSPHGLGLLGQYF
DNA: TGCGCCAGCAGCCCTCATGGATTGGGGCTTCTGGGGCAGTACTTC

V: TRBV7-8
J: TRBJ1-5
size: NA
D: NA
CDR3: CASTLNGEGYQPQHF
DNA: TGTGCCAGCACCCTAAACGGTGAGGGGTACCAGCCCCAGCATTTT

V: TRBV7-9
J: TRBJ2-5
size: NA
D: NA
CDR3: CASSASRGRGQETQYF
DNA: TGTGCCAGCAGCGCTAGCCGGGGGCGAGGGCAAGAGACCCAGTACTTC

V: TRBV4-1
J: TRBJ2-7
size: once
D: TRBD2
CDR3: CASSQAPRTSGRDEQYF
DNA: TGCGCCAGCAGCCAAGCCCCCCGGACTAGCGGGAGAGACGAGCAGTACTTC

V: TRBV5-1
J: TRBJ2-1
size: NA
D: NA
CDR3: CASSFTDINNEQFF
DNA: TGCGCCAGCAGCTTTACGGACATCAACAATGAGCAGTTCTTC

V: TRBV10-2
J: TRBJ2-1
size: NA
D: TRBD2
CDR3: CASRLAGGFNEQFF
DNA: TGCGCCAGCAGACTAGCGGGAGGGTTCAATGAGCAGTTCTTC

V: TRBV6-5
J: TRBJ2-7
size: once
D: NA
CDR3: CASLPGGSFYEQYF
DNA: TGTGCCAGCCTACCAGGTGGGAGTTTTTACGAGCAGTACTTC

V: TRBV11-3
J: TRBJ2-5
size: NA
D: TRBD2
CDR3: CASSLGGGSGRETQYF
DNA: TGTGCCAGCAGCTTAGGGGGGGGGAGCGGGAGAGAGACCCAGTACTTC

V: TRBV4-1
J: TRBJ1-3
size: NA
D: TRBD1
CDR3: CASSQVGTAGNTIYF
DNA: TGCGCCAGCAGCCAAGTTGGGACAGCTGGAAACACCATATATTTT

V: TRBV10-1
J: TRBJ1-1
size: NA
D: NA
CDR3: CASSGGPGEMNTEAFF
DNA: TGCGCCAGCAGTGGGGGTCCAGGCGAGATGAACACTGAAGCTTTCTTT

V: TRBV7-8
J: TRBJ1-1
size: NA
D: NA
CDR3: CASSFDRSNTEAFF
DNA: TGTGCCAGCAGCTTCGACAGGAGTAACACTGAAGCTTTCTTT

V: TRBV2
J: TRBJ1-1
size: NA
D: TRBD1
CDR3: CASGGTGNTEAFF
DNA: TGTGCCAGCGGTGGGACAGGCAACACTGAAGCTTTCTTT

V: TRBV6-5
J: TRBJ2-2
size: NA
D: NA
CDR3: CASSYTQVHTGELFF
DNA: TGTGCCAGCAGTTACACCCAGGTCCACACCGGGGAGCTGTTTTTT

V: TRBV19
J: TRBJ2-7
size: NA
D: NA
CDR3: CASNPTGTGLGITYEQYF
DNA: TGTGCCAGTAACCCGACAGGGACGGGACTAGGGATTACCTACGAGCAGTACTTC

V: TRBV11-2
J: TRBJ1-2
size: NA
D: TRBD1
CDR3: CASWSLRDRGPRGYTF
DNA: TGTGCCAGCTGGAGTTTAAGGGACAGGGGGCCGAGAGGCTACACCTTC

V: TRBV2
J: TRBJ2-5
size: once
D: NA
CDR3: CASSGAEETQYF
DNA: TGTGCCAGCAGTGGGGCCGAAGAGACCCAGTACTTC

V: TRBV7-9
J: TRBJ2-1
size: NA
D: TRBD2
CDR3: CASSLGLAGLPNEQFF
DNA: TGTGCCAGCAGCTTGGGGCTAGCGGGACTCCCAAATGAGCAGTTCTTC

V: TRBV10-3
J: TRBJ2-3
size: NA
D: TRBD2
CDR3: CAISEPRGLAGARQYF
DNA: TGTGCCATCAGTGAGCCTAGGGGACTAGCGGGCGCGAGGCAGTATTTT

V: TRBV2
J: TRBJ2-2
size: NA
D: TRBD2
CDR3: CASRETSGNTGELFF
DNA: TGTGCCAGCAGGGAAACTAGCGGAAACACCGGGGAGCTGTTTTTT

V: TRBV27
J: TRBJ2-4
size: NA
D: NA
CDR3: CASRGIAKNIQYF
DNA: TGTGCCAGCCGAGGGATAGCCAAAAACATTCAGTACTTC

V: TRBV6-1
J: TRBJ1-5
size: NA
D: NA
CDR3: CASSEALGQPQHF
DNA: TGTGCCAGCAGTGAAGCGCTCGGCCAGCCCCAGCATTTT

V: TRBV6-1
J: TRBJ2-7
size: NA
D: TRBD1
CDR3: CASSANDRGGANEQYF
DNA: TGTGCCAGCAGTGCTAACGACAGGGGTGGGGCCAACGAGCAGTACTTC

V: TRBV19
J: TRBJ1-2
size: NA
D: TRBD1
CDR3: CASSIGLRTGGSNYGYTF
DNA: TGTGCCAGTAGTATAGGCCTCAGGACAGGGGGCAGCAACTATGGCTACACCTTC

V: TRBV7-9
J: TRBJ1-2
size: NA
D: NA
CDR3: CASSLESGGAYGYTF
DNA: TGTGCCAGCAGCTTAGAATCGGGTGGGGCCTATGGCTACACCTTC

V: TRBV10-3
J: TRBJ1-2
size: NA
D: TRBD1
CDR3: CAISGTGYGYTF
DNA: TGTGCCATCAGTGGGACAGGGTATGGCTACACCTTC

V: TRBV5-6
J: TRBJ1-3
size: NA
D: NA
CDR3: CASSLGLQGNTIYF
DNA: TGTGCCAGCAGCTTGGGGTTGCAAGGAAACACCATATATTTT

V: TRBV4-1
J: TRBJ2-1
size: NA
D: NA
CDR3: CASSQPYNEQFF
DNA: TGCGCCAGCAGCCAACCATACAATGAGCAGTTCTTC

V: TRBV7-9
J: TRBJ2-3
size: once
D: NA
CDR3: CASSVRGGGADTQYF
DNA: TGTGCCAGCAGCGTAAGGGGGGGAGGGGCAGATACGCAGTATTTT

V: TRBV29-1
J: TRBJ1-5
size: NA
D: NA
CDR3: CSVETVEPNQPQHF
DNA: TGCAGCGTTGAGACGGTAGAACCTAATCAGCCCCAGCATTTT

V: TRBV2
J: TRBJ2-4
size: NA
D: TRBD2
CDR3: CASSSSGTSGRFVKNIQYF
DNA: TGTGCCAGCAGCTCTTCCGGGACTAGCGGGAGGTTTGTCAAAAACATTCAGTACTTC

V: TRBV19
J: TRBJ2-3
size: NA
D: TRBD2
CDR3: CASSTPTSGRAFLADTQYF
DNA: TGTGCCAGTAGTACCCCGACTAGCGGGAGGGCTTTTCTCGCAGATACGCAGTATTTT

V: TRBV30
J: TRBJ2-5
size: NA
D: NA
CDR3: CAWSGERETQYF
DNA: TGTGCCTGGAGCGGGGAGCGAGAGACCCAGTACTTC

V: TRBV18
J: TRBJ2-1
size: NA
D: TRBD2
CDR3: CASSPLAGTPGGEQFF
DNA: TGTGCCAGCTCACCCCTAGCGGGAACCCCCGGGGGTGAGCAGTTCTTC

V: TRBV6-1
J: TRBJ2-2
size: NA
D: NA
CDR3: CASSEGRWTTNTGELFF
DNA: TGTGCCAGCAGTGAAGGGAGGTGGACTACGAACACCGGGGAGCTGTTTTTT

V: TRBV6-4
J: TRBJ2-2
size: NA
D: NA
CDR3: CASTSIAGAAGELFF
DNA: TGTGCCAGCACCTCCATTGCAGGGGCGGCCGGGGAGCTGTTTTTT

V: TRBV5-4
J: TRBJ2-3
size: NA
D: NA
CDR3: CASSGRGTQYF
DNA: TGTGCCAGCAGCGGACGGGGGACGCAGTATTTT

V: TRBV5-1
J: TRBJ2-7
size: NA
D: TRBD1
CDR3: CASSSTPGTDYEQYF
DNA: TGCGCCAGCAGCTCGACTCCCGGGACAGACTACGAGCAGTACTTC

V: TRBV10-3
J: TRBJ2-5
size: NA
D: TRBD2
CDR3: CAISEAGVPETQYF
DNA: TGTGCCATCAGTGAAGCGGGAGTTCCCGAGACCCAGTACTTC

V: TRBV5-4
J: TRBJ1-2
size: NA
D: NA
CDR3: CASSVALRGQGYGYTF
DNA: TGTGCCAGCAGCGTCGCTCTACGGGGGCAAGGCTATGGCTACACCTTC

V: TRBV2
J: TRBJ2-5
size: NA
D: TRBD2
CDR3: CASTQRERLGTQYF
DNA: TGTGCCAGCACTCAGCGGGAGCGATTGGGGACCCAGTACTTC

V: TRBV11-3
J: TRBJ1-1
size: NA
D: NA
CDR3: CASSYDRDNEAFF
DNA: TGTGCCAGCAGCTACGACAGAGATAATGAAGCTTTCTTT

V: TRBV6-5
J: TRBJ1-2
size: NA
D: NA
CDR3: CASTGGGGGLGYTF
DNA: TGTGCCAGCACGGGCGGCGGTGGGGGTCTTGGCTACACCTTC

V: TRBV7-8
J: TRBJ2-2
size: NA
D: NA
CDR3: CASSLGGNPGELFF
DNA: TGTGCCAGCAGCTTAGGGGGGAACCCCGGGGAGCTGTTTTTT

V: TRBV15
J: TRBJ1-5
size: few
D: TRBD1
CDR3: CATSRGPGQSNQPQHF
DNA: TGTGCCACCAGCAGAGGGCCGGGACAGAGCAATCAGCCCCAGCATTTT

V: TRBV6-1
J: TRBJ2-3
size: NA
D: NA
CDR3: CASSINSGTDTQYF
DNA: TGTGCCAGCAGTATAAATAGCGGAACAGATACGCAGTATTTT

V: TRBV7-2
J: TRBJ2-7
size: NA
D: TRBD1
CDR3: CASSFIDRVRYF
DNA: TGTGCCAGCAGCTTTATTGACAGGGTGCGGTACTTC

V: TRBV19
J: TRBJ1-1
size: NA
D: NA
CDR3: CASSIGGATEAFF
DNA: TGTGCCAGTAGTATAGGGGGGGCCACTGAAGCTTTCTTT

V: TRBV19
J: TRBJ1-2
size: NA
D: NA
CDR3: CASSIISDFYGYTF
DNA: TGTGCCAGTAGTATCATTTCGGATTTCTATGGCTACACCTTC

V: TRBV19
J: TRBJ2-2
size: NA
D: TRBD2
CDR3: CASSSGTSGIGELFF
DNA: TGTGCCAGTAGTTCTGGGACTAGCGGGATCGGGGAGCTGTTTTTT

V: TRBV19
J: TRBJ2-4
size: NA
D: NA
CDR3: CASKEVFAKNIQYF
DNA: TGTGCCAGTAAAGAGGTTTTTGCCAAAAACATTCAGTACTTC

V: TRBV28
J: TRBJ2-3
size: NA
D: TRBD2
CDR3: CASLRAGGATQYF
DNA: TGTGCCAGCCTAAGAGCGGGAGGTGCTACGCAGTATTTT

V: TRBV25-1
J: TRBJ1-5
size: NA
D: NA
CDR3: CASSQTGRDQPQHF
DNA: TGTGCCAGCAGTCAGACGGGGAGAGATCAGCCCCAGCATTTT

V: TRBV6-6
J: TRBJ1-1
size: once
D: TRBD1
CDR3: CASSYPRGGRTEAFF
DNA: TGTGCCAGCAGTTACCCCAGGGGGGGGCGAACTGAAGCTTTCTTT

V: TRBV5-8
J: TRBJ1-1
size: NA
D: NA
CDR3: CASSLVSGGEVAFF
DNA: TGTGCCAGCAGCTTGGTTTCGGGGGGGGAAGTAGCTTTCTTT

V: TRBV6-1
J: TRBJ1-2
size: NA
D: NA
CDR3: CASSSSYGYTF
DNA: TGTGCCAGCAGTAGCTCTTATGGCTACACCTTC

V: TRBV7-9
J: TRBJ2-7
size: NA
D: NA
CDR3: CASSTAGLYEQYF
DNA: TGTGCCAGCAGCACGGCGGGACTGTACGAGCAGTACTTC

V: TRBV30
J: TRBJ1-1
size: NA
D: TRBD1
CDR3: CAWQGDRGEAFF
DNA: TGTGCCTGGCAAGGCGACAGGGGTGAAGCTTTCTTT

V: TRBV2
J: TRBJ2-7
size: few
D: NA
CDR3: CASSEGFYEQYF
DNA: TGTGCCAGCAGTGAAGGCTTCTACGAGCAGTACTTC